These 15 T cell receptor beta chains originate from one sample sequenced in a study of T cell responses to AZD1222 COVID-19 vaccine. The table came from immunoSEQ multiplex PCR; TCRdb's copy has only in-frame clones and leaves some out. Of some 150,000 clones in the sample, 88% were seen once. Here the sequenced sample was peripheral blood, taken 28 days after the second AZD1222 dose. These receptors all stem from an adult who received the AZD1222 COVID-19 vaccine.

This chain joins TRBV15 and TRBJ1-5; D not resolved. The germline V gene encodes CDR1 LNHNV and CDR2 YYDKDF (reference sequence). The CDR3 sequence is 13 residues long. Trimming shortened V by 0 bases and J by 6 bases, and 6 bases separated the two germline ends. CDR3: CATSRDRFQPQHF. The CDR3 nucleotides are TGTGCCACCAGCAGAGACAGGTTTCAGCCCCAGCATTTT.

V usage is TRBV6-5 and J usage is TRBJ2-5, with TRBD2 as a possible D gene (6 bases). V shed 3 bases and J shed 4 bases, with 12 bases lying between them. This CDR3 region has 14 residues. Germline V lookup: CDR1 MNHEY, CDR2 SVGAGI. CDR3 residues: CASSYEGGTETQYF. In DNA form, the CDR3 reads TGTGCCAGCAGTTATGAGGGAGGAACAGAGACCCAGTACTTC.

The CDR3 nucleotides read TGTGCCTGGAGCAGGGACAGAAATGAAAAACTGTTTTTT. Its protein product is CAWSRDRNEKLFF. The chain uses TRBV30 and TRBJ1-4; 7 positions match TRBD1. Germline V gene data show CDR1 as GTSNPN and CDR2 as SVGIG (reference sequence). V was clipped by 3 bases and J by 5 bases; unmatched bases: 3. CDR3 length equals 13 residues.

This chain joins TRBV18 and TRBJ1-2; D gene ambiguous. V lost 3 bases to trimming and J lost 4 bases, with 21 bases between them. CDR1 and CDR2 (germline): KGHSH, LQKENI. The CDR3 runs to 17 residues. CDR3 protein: CASSPPGSAPYLYGYTF. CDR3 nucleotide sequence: TGTGCCAGCTCACCCCCCGGGAGTGCTCCCTACCTCTATGGCTACACCTTC.

Written as DNA, the CDR3 is TGTGCCAGCAGTTACCGGGACAGCCTGGGAAAACTGTTTTTT. This gives the protein CASSYRDSLGKLFF. The rearrangement links TRBV2 to TRBJ1-4; 7 positions match TRBD1. CDR3 length: 14 amino acids. V shed 5 bases, J shed 10 bases, and the junction held 10 bases outside the gene matches. The germline V gene encodes CDR1 SNHLY and CDR2 FYNNEI.

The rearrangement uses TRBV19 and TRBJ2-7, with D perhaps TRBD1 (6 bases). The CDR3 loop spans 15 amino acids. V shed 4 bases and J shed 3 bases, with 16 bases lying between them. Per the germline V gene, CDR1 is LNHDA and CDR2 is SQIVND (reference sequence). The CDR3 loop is CASSRKIAGDYEQYF. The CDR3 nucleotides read TGTGCCAGTAGTAGAAAAATAGCAGGGGACTACGAGCAGTACTTC.

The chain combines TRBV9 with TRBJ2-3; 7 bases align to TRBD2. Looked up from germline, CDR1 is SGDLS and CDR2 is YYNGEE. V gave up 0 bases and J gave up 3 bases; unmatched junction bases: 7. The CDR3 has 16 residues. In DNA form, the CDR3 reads TGTGCCAGCAGCGTAGATGGTTCGGGAGGAACAGATACGCAGTATTTT. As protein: CASSVDGSGGTDTQYF.

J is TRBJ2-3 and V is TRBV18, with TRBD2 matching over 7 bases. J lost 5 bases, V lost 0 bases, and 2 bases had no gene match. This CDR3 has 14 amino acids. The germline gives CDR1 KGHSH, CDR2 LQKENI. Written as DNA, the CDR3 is TGTGCCAGCTCACCACCGGCGGGGGAAGATACGCAGTATTTT. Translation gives CASSPPAGEDTQYF.

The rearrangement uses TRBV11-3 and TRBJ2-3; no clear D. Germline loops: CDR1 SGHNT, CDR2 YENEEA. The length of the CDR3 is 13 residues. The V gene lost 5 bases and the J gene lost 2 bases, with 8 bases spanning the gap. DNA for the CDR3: TGTGCCAGCAGCCGAGACCCCACAGATACGCAGTATTTT. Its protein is CASSRDPTDTQYF.

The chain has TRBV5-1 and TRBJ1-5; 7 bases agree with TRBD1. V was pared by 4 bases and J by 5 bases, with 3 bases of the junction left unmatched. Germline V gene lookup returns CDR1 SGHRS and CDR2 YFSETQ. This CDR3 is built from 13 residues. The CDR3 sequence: CASSLGQDQPQHF. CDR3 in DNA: TGCGCCAGCAGCCTCGGACAGGATCAGCCCCAGCATTTT.

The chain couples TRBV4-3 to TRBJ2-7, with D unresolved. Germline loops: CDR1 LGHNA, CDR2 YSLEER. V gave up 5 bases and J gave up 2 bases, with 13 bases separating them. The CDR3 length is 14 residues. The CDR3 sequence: CASSYLRGTYEQYF. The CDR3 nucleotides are TGCGCCAGCAGCTACCTTAGAGGTACCTACGAGCAGTACTTC.

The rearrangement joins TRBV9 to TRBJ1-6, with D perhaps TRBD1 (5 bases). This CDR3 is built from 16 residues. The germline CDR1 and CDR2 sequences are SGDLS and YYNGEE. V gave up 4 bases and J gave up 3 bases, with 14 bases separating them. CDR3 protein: CASSPGTDLYNSPLHF. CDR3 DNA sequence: TGTGCCAGCAGCCCAGGGACCGACCTCTATAATTCACCCCTCCACTTT.

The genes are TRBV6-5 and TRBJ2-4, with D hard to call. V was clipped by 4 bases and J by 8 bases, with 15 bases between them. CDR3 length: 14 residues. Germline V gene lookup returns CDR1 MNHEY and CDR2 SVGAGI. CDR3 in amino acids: CASSLVLNGDIQYF. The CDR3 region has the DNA TGTGCCAGCAGTTTGGTGCTAAACGGTGACATTCAGTACTTC.

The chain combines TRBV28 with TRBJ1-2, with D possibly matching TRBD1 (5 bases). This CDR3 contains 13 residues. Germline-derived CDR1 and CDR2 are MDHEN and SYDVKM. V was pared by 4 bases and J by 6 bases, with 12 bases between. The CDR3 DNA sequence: TGTGCCAGCAGTTACTCAGGGCAGAATGGCTACACCTTC. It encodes CASSYSGQNGYTF.

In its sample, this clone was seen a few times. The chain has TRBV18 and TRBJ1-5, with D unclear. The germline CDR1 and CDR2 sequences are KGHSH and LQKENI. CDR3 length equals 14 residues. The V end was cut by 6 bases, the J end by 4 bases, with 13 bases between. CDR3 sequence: CASSVSIGNQPQHF. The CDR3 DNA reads TGTGCCAGCTCGGTGTCTATCGGGAATCAGCCCCAGCATTTT.